Reported below is one TCR beta chain. The authors ran a second PCR of roughly 6 to 11 cycles using a sample-barcoded 5' primer and a J-beta primer mix. Through a template-switch adaptor with 12 random nucleotides, each cDNA molecule received a tag. A single record per CDR3 protein comes from TCRdb applying MiXCR to the 5' RACE reads. The profile covers about 2 million distinct CDR3 sequences, with approximately 50% appearing a single time and 2% to 2.5% taken by the ten largest. The data belong to a study of blood T cells in healthy people across ages. This clonotype was sampled from a woman aged 40 to 50 in good health. Sequencing input: blood.

CDR3 residues: CASSLLTLETGGKNQPQHF. The CDR3 DNA follows: TGTGCCAGCAGCTTATTGACGTTGGAGACAGGGGGCAAGAATCAGCCCCAGCATTTT. The rearrangement uses TRBV11-2 and TRBJ1-5, with 10 bases aligning to TRBD1. V shed 2 bases and J 4 bases; nucleotides not matched to a gene: 14. This CDR3 spans 19 amino acids. Germline lookup yields CDR1 SGHAT and CDR2 FQNNGV.